Below are 27 T cell receptor beta chains sequenced from a single sample in a study of cytomegalovirus exposure and HLA in healthy donors. Vbeta (60) and Jbeta (13) primers were used in the PCR. TCRdb keeps only in-frame clones here, not all; method: immunoSEQ multiplex PCR. The sample consists of 150,000 to 200,000 clones, approximately 84% of them appearing once. The sequenced sample consisted of PBMCs. These receptors came from a woman in her 30s in good health and CMV-seropositive.

The rearrangement uses TRBV6-1 and TRBJ2-7; 8 bases are shared with TRBD1. Germline CDR1 and CDR2: MNHNS and SASEGT. The CDR3 sequence is 15 residues long. Germline trimming cut 7 bases from V and 3 bases from J; bases unmatched to any gene: 11. In DNA, the CDR3 is TGTGCCAGCACCCAAGGCGGGACAGGCTTCTACGAGCAGTACTTC. Protein sequence: CASTQGGTGFYEQYF.

The rearrangement links TRBV4-1 to TRBJ1-6; no firm D call. The V end lost 0 bases, the J end lost 6 bases, and 15 bases lay between the germline ends. CDR3 length equals 17 residues. Looked up from germline, CDR1 is MGHRA and CDR2 is YSYEKL. The CDR3 DNA follows: TGCGCCAGCAGCCAAGACCTGGCCATAGCTGTTAATTCACCCCTCCACTTT. This codes for CASSQDLAIAVNSPLHF.

The rearrangement links TRBV6-5 to TRBJ2-7; TRBD2 matches at 8 bases. With V trimmed by 0 bases and J by 0 bases, 1 base remained unmatched. In germline, CDR1 is MNHEY, CDR2 SVGAGI. The CDR3 sequence is 15 residues long. This CDR3 is CASSYSTSVSYEQYF. CDR3 DNA: TGTGCCAGCAGTTACTCGACTAGCGTCTCCTACGAGCAGTACTTC.

The chain combines TRBV6-5 with TRBJ2-1; TRBD2 is a possible D gene (5 bases). CDR3 length equals 15 residues. Germline CDR1 reads MNHEY; CDR2 reads SVGAGI. V lost 2 bases and J 5 bases, leaving 13 bases between the germline ends. The CDR3 sequence: CASSYDYRENNEQFF. The CDR3 bases are TGTGCCAGCAGTTACGACTATCGGGAAAACAATGAGCAGTTCTTC.

The chain joins TRBV7-9 to TRBJ1-3; D is perhaps TRBD1 (6 bases). The CDR3 has 16 residues. V lost 6 bases and J 3 bases, leaving 18 bases between the germline ends. Germline V gene sequence: CDR1 SEHNR, CDR2 FQNEAQ (reference sequence). The CDR3 is CASRPGQGGVGNTIYF. The CDR3 nucleotides read TGTGCCAGCAGACCCGGCCAAGGGGGAGTTGGAAACACCATATATTTT.

The rearrangement links TRBV2 to TRBJ2-7; 9 bases line up with TRBD1. J lost 4 bases, V lost 7 bases, and 8 bases had no gene match. The CDR3 is 14 amino acids. Per germline, CDR1 SNHLY and CDR2 FYNNEI. The CDR3 bases are TGTGCCAGCATGTGGGGACAGGGAGTATACGAGCAGTACTTC. Amino acid sequence: CASMWGQGVYEQYF.

The chain joins TRBV27 to TRBJ2-3, with 8 bases matching TRBD1. The J segment lost 1 base and the V segment lost 1 base, leaving 1 base of the junction unmatched. The CDR3 consists of 15 residues. CDR1 and CDR2 (germline): MNHEY, SMNVEV (reference sequence). The CDR3: CASSLLTGGTDTQYF. The CDR3 DNA follows: TGTGCCAGCAGTTTATTGACAGGGGGCACAGATACGCAGTATTTT.

This clone has a single count. V is TRBV2 and J is TRBJ2-3, with 12 bases identical to TRBD2. Germline CDR1 SNHLY, CDR2 FYNNEI. The CDR3 totals 16 residues. V lost 4 bases, J lost 4 bases, and 6 bases stayed unmatched. For the CDR3, the DNA is TGTGCCAGCAGTGGGACTAGCGGGATATTCTCAGATACGCAGTATTTT. It encodes CASSGTSGIFSDTQYF.

The V call is TRBV5-1, the J call TRBJ2-1, with a possible D match to TRBD1 (6 bases). The germline V gene encodes CDR1 SGHRS and CDR2 YFSETQ. This CDR3 is 15 amino acids long. V lost 1 base, J lost 0 bases, and 8 bases lay in between. CDR3 DNA: TGCGCCAGCAGCTTGACAGGGAACTCCTACAATGAGCAGTTCTTC. It translates to CASSLTGNSYNEQFF.

This clone was seen a handful of times. At one end, the junction sequence differs from germline, possibly due to a read error. This chain joins TRBV7-7 and TRBJ1-5; D unresolved. Looked up from germline, CDR1 is SSHAT and CDR2 is FNYEAQ (reference sequence). The length of the CDR3 is 13 residues. The CDR3 coding sequence is TGTGCTAGCAGCTCGCTGAGAGGTCAGCCCCAGCATTTT. Translating gives CASSSLRGQPQHF.

The CDR3 coding sequence is TGTGCCAGCAGTAAATCGACAGGGGTGGGTCAGCCCCAGCATTTT. Translating it yields CASSKSTGVGQPQHF. The genes are TRBV28 and TRBJ1-5, with 8 bases lining up with TRBD1. In germline, CDR1 is MDHEN, CDR2 SYDVKM. Losses at the gene ends were 5 bases for V and 6 bases for J; bases not matched to a gene: 9. The CDR3 has 15 residues.

This chain joins TRBV28 and TRBJ2-1; TRBD2 matches at 9 bases. The length of the CDR3 is 14 residues. Trimming cost V 4 bases and J 7 bases; bases outside gene matches: 5. In germline, CDR1 is MDHEN, CDR2 SYDVKM. The CDR3 spells CASSSLGLANEQFF. The CDR3 DNA sequence: TGTGCCAGCAGTTCGCTTGGACTAGCGAATGAGCAGTTCTTC. The full variable domain, in which reference TRBV28 and TRBJ2-1 provide the parts outside the CDR3, is DVKVTQSSRYLVKRTGEKVFLECVQDMDHENMFWYRQDPGLGLRLIYFSYDVKMKEKGDIPEGYSVSREKKERFSLILESASTNQTSMYLCASSSLGLANEQFFGPGTRLTVL.

The chain couples TRBV28 to TRBJ2-7, with 7 bases lining up with TRBD2. The CDR3 consists of 13 residues. V dropped 2 bases and J dropped 6; count of bases not matched to a gene: 4. CDR1 is MDHEN, CDR2 SYDVKM, per germline. CDR3 nucleotides: TGTGCCAGCAGTTTAAGACTAGCATCCGAGCAGTACTTC. It yields the protein CASSLRLASEQYF.

This chain links TRBV5-5 with TRBJ2-5; possible D gene TRBD1, 5 bases. V was clipped by 2 bases and J by 5 bases, with 16 bases between them. Germline CDR1 reads SGHKS; CDR2 reads YYEKEE (reference sequence). This CDR3 comprises 15 residues. The CDR3 DNA is TGTGCCAGCAGCTTCCCCCTAAGGGGCTGGGAGACCCAGTACTTC. It translates to CASSFPLRGWETQYF.

As DNA, the CDR3 is TGTGCCAGCAGCTCCCCCGGGGGGTTGACCTCAGATACGCAGTATTTT. Its protein product is CASSSPGGLTSDTQYF. V and J are TRBV11-2 and TRBJ2-3, with 7 nucleotides matching TRBD2. The CDR3 loop spans 16 amino acids. After removal of 4 bases from V and 4 bases from J, the junction contained 11 bases not matched to a gene. Germline V gives CDR1 SGHAT, CDR2 FQNNGV.

This clone was observed a handful of times. The rearrangement links TRBV7-9 to TRBJ1-1, with D possibly TRBD1 on 6 matching bases. V lost 6 bases to trimming and J lost 0 bases, with 11 bases between them. The CDR3 loop spans 14 amino acids. The germline V gene has CDR1 SEHNR and CDR2 FQNEAQ (reference sequence). DNA of the CDR3: TGTGCCAGCAGGGACGCAGGGGTGAACACTGAAGCTTTCTTT. Encoded protein: CASRDAGVNTEAFF. Supplemented by reference TRBV7-9 and TRBJ1-1, the full variable domain reads DTGVSQNPRHKITKRGQNVTFRCDPISEHNRLYWYRQTLGQGPEFLTYFQNEAQLEKSRLLSDRFSAERPKGSFSTLEIQRTEQGDSAMYLCASRDAGVNTEAFFGQGTRLTVV.

This rearrangement joins TRBV4-1 to TRBJ1-3; no clear D. Germline assignment: CDR1 MGHRA and CDR2 YSYEKL. Trimming removed 0 bases at V and 0 bases at J, with 12 bases between. CDR3 length: 17 amino acids. The CDR3 here is CASSQEALRLSGNTIYF. The CDR3 DNA reads TGCGCCAGCAGCCAAGAGGCCCTCCGCCTCTCTGGAAACACCATATATTTT.

The chain recombines TRBV7-2 with TRBJ1-5; weak D call: TRBD1 (6 bases). The CDR3 has 15 amino acids. The ends were cut back, 4 bases at V and 3 bases at J, with 13 bases in the middle. Germline V lookup: CDR1 SGHTA, CDR2 FQGNSA. This chain's CDR3 is CASSSLQGPNQPQHF. CDR3 DNA sequence: TGTGCCAGCAGCTCCCTACAGGGCCCCAATCAGCCCCAGCATTTT.

The chain couples TRBV5-4 to TRBJ2-7, with D perhaps TRBD1 (5 bases). The CDR3 covers 17 residues. Germline-derived CDR1 and CDR2 are SGHNT and YYREEE (reference sequence). Deletions cut 1 base from V and 6 bases from J, with 23 bases between. DNA for the CDR3: TGTGCCAGCAGCTTGCCCGGTACCGTCCAGGGTCGAAGCGAGCAGTACTTC. Translated, it gives CASSLPGTVQGRSEQYF.

The chain has TRBV6-1 and TRBJ2-4; maybe TRBD2 (5 bases). Trimming left V 3 bases short and J 1 base short, with 25 bases between. The CDR3 contains 20 residues. Germline loops: CDR1 MNHNS, CDR2 SASEGT. CDR3 nucleotide sequence: TGTGCCAGCAGTGACATGGGAACTAGGGCTGTGAATTCGGCCAAAAACATTCAGTACTTC. This sequence encodes CASSDMGTRAVNSAKNIQYF.

This clone was observed a handful of times. The chain recombines TRBV19 with TRBJ1-3; D unclear. The germline V gene encodes CDR1 LNHDA and CDR2 SQIVND (reference sequence). The CDR3 contains 16 residues. V lost 3 bases, J lost 5 bases, and 17 bases lay in between. The CDR3 DNA reads as TGTGCCAGTAGTATTCTCCCGGGGATCGCTCGAAACACCATATATTTT. Protein product: CASSILPGIARNTIYF.

The V and J genes are TRBV5-1 and TRBJ2-1; 9 bases agree with TRBD1. The CDR3 runs to 21 residues. The trim removed 3 bases at V and 0 bases at J, leaving 19 bases unmatched. CDR1 is SGHRS and CDR2 is YFSETQ in the germline V gene. The CDR3 nucleotides read TGCGCCAGCAGCTGGGCCCCGACAGGGGGACTCAAACTAACCTCCTACAATGAGCAGTTCTTC. Translating gives CASSWAPTGGLKLTSYNEQFF.

The gene calls are TRBV25-1 and TRBJ1-6; weak D call: TRBD1 (5 bases). The CDR3 runs 13 residues. V was shortened by 2 bases and J by 10 bases, with 9 bases between the two germline ends. The germline V gene encodes CDR1 MGHDK and CDR2 SYGVNS. CDR3 sequence: CASSEIGGSPLHF. In DNA, the CDR3 is TGTGCCAGCAGTGAAATCGGGGGATCACCCCTCCACTTT.

This clone came up once. The V call is TRBV7-2, the J call TRBJ1-2, with 8 bases fitting TRBD1. The CDR3 is 15 residues long. Germline V lookup: CDR1 SGHTA, CDR2 FQGNSA. J lost 4 bases, V lost 1 base, and 5 bases had no gene match. The CDR3 sequence is CASSLGPGQAYGYTF. For the CDR3, the DNA is TGTGCCAGCAGCTTAGGGCCGGGACAGGCCTATGGCTACACCTTC.

This clone was picked up a small number of times. CDR3 sequence reads: CASSNPGQGPQPQHF. DNA of the CDR3: TGTGCCAGTAGTAATCCCGGACAGGGGCCTCAGCCCCAGCATTTT. The chain couples TRBV19 to TRBJ1-5; 9 positions match TRBD1. Losses at the gene ends were 4 bases for V and 6 bases for J; bases not matched to a gene: 7. The CDR3 totals 15 residues. Germline CDR1 is LNHDA and CDR2 is SQIVND (reference sequence).

The CDR3 spells CASSIADSTTGEQYF. For the CDR3, the DNA is TGTGCCAGTAGTATCGCGGACTCCACTACGGGCGAGCAGTACTTC. This chain uses TRBV19 with TRBJ2-7, with D possibly matching TRBD2 (5 bases). CDR3 size: 15 residues. Trimming took off 3 bases at V and 6 bases at J, with 18 bases between the two ends. Germline V gene lookup returns CDR1 LNHDA and CDR2 SQIVND (reference sequence).

The rearrangement links TRBV11-2 to TRBJ2-1; 12 nucleotides align to TRBD1. The CDR3 contains 15 residues. The J segment lost 10 bases and the V segment lost 0 bases, leaving 4 bases of the junction unmatched. Germline loops: CDR1 SGHAT, CDR2 FQNNGV. In DNA, the CDR3 is TGTGCCAGCAGCTTAGAGGGACAGGGGGCATGGGAGCAGTTCTTC. Amino acid sequence: CASSLEGQGAWEQFF.